This TCR beta chain originates from a study of T-cell reconstitution after alpha-beta-depleted transplantation in children. As it was prepared, the TCRbeta library received unique molecular identifiers. One entry per CDR3 protein, called by TCRdb with MiXCR from the PCR reads. The sample includes approximately 130,000 distinct CDR3 sequences, roughly 9% seen only once; the top ten take 24%. Comments on this clonotype: The antigen remains unidentified.

Study-wide points: High day-60 TCRbeta diversity in some patients came from surviving recipient T cells and thymic progenitors. There were reportedly several hundred expanded graft clones from which alpha-beta T cells came about two months after transplant.

This specimen was PBMCs, mostly from graft donor cells, taken 180 days after TCRalphabeta/CD19-depleted stem cell transplant. The sequence was obtained from a girl under three years old who had a stem cell transplant for combined immunodeficiency, so the T cells may come from the graft donor.

The CDR3 loop reads CASSLAHGGLRTEAFF. The CDR3, as DNA: TGTGCCAGCAGCTTAGCGCATGGGGGGCTGAGGACTGAAGCTTTCTTT. The chain couples TRBV7-2 to TRBJ1-1; perhaps TRBD1 as D (6 bases). Germline CDR1 SGHTA, CDR2 FQGNSA. Trimming pared 0 bases from V and 5 bases from J, leaving 16 bases between. CDR3 size: 16 residues.